One sample yielded the 16 T cell receptor beta chains listed below, sequenced in a study of T cells in tuberculosis. Assay used: immunoSEQ multiplex PCR; TCRdb lists only in-frame clones, some missing. The sample contains over 25,000 clones, about 91% of which appear only once. Sample time point: new active TB diagnosis, blood taken before or within 7 days of starting treatment. The sequenced sample was PBMCs, obtained at tuberculosis diagnosis. Receptors were obtained from an adult with tuberculosis. Some clones in this sample may be carry-over from other donors' samples.

V gene TRBV5-8 combines with J gene TRBJ1-4, with 7 bases identical to TRBD1. The CDR3 consists of 15 residues. From germline, CDR1 is SGHTS and CDR2 YDEGEE. V lost 0 bases to trimming and J lost 5 bases; unmatched junction nucleotides: 4. In DNA form, the CDR3 reads TGTGCCAGCAGCTTGGGTCAGGGGGTGAATGAAAAACTGTTTTTT. Amino acid sequence: CASSLGQGVNEKLFF.

V gene TRBV7-8 combines with J gene TRBJ2-7, with TRBD1 matching over 11 bases. The germline gives CDR1 SGHVS, CDR2 FQNEAQ. CDR3 size: 15 residues. Trimming took 5 bases from V and 2 from J; bases not matched to a gene: 5. In nucleotides, the CDR3 is TGTGCCAGCAGCACGGGGACAGGGGGGGCCTACGAGCAGTACTTC. It codes for CASSTGTGGAYEQYF.

V and J are TRBV5-1 and TRBJ1-1; TRBD1 matches at 7 bases. The V gene's germline CDR1 is SGHRS and CDR2 YFSETQ. This CDR3 has 15 amino acids. Trimming removed 6 bases from V and 1 base from J; junction bases left unmatched: 9. The CDR3 protein is CASTLTGKTNTEAFF. The CDR3 region has the DNA TGCGCCAGCACCCTGACAGGGAAAACGAACACTGAAGCTTTCTTT.

CDR3 nucleotides: TGTGCCAGCAGTGAAATAGTGGGCAGGGAAGTGTGGACCTTC. Amino acids: CASSEIVGREVWTF. The chain links TRBV6-1 to TRBJ1-2, with a possible D match to TRBD1 (5 bases). V lost 2 bases to trimming and J lost 14 bases, with 21 bases between them. The CDR3 consists of 14 residues. Germline CDR1 MNHNS, CDR2 SASEGT.

This clone was seen once. V usage is TRBV5-4 and J usage is TRBJ2-7, with TRBD1 identical over 9 bases. The germline V gene has CDR1 SGHNT and CDR2 YYREEE (reference sequence). Trimming at V came to 3 bases and at J to 4 bases, leaving 5 bases not matched to a gene. This CDR3 spans 14 amino acids. The CDR3 here is CASSSGQGRYEQYF. DNA of the CDR3: TGTGCCAGCAGCTCAGGACAGGGGAGGTACGAGCAGTACTTC.

The rearrangement links TRBV19 to TRBJ2-7, with D tentatively TRBD1 (6 bases). There are 14 residues in the CDR3. V dropped 1 base and J dropped 5 bases, with 12 bases sitting between them. Germline CDR1 LNHDA, CDR2 SQIVND (reference sequence). CDR3 protein: CASSIGRGIDEQYF. In DNA form, the CDR3 reads TGTGCCAGTAGTATAGGCAGGGGTATAGACGAGCAGTACTTC. Supplemented by reference TRBV19 and TRBJ2-7, the full variable domain reads DGGITQSPKYLFRKEGQNVTLSCEQNLNHDAMYWYRQDPGQGLRLIYYSQIVNDFQKGDIAEGYSVSREKKESFPLTVTSAQKNPTAFYLCASSIGRGIDEQYFGPGTRLTVT.

The CDR3 DNA sequence: TGTGCCAGCTCTAGAGCAGTGAAAAATTCACCCCTCCACTTT. Amino acid sequence: CASSRAVKNSPLHF. The chain recombines TRBV6-1 with TRBJ1-6; D ambiguous. This CDR3 comprises 14 residues. Trimming stripped 8 bases from V and 7 bases from J, with 15 bases between. Germline V gives CDR1 MNHNS, CDR2 SASEGT.

V usage is TRBV5-1 and J usage is TRBJ2-1; 9 nucleotides agree with TRBD1. Germline V gene sequence: CDR1 SGHRS, CDR2 YFSETQ. With V trimmed by 4 bases and J by 8 bases, 13 bases remained unmatched. The CDR3 is made up of 16 amino acids. As DNA, the CDR3 is TGCGCCAGCAGCCCTGGCGACAGGGGGTTGGGGCATGAGCAGTTCTTC. Its translation: CASSPGDRGLGHEQFF.

This clone appeared once. The chain carries TRBV6-5 and TRBJ2-1, with TRBD1 identical over 8 bases. Germline V CDR1 and CDR2: MNHEY, SVGAGI. This CDR3 has 15 amino acids. Germline trimming cut 5 bases from V and 2 bases from J; bases unmatched to any gene: 5. The CDR3 coding sequence is TGTGCCAGCAGTAAAGGACAGGGCCCCTACAATGAGCAGTTCTTC. This sequence encodes CASSKGQGPYNEQFF.

The J gene is TRBJ1-2, the V gene TRBV10-2; perhaps TRBD1 as D (6 bases). Germline-derived CDR1 and CDR2 are WSHSY and SAAADI. V lost 4 bases, J lost 4 bases, and 25 bases lay in between. CDR3 length: 18 amino acids. CDR3 DNA: TGCGCCAGCAGTGCCCAAACCCCTTGGGGGCTGAGTCCCTATGGCTACACCTTC. It specifies CASSAQTPWGLSPYGYTF.

This chain uses TRBV18 with TRBJ1-2, with 9 bases identical to TRBD1. After removal of 0 bases from V and 3 bases from J, the junction contained 5 bases not matched to a gene. Germline-derived CDR1 and CDR2 are KGHSH and LQKENI. This CDR3 region has 16 residues. The CDR3 nucleotides read TGTGCCAGCTCACCACCGAGGGACAGGGTCGACTATGGCTACACCTTC. It is translated as CASSPPRDRVDYGYTF. The full variable domain, with the rest looked up from reference TRBV18 and TRBJ1-2, is NAGVMQNPRHLVRRRGQEARLRCSPMKGHSHVYWYRQLPEEGLKFMVYLQKENIIDESGMPKERFSAEFPKEGPSILRIQQVVRGDSAAYFCASSPPRDRVDYGYTFGSGTRLTVV.

This clone appeared once. The V call is TRBV7-8, the J call TRBJ1-5; 10 positions match TRBD1. Germline V gene sequence: CDR1 SGHVS, CDR2 FQNEAQ. CDR3 length: 18 residues. The J segment lost 7 bases and the V segment lost 5 bases, leaving 17 bases of the junction unmatched. CDR3 region: CASSVGGQGYSPIQPQHF. In nucleotides, the CDR3 is TGTGCCAGCAGCGTGGGGGGACAGGGGTACTCCCCGATCCAGCCCCAGCATTTT.

The CDR3 reads CASSLAAMGGTEAFF. The CDR3 DNA reads TGTGCCAGCAGCTTGGCGGCGATGGGGGGGACTGAAGCTTTCTTT. The chain is built from TRBV5-4 and TRBJ1-1; D is perhaps TRBD1 (5 bases). CDR1 and CDR2 (germline): SGHNT, YYREEE (reference sequence). V lost 0 bases and J 5 bases, leaving 14 bases between the germline ends. The CDR3 sequence is 15 residues long.

On this clone itself: The limits of the CDR3 on the DNA are not certain, so only TCRdb's listed CDR3 is given. The chain uses TRBV5-1 and TRBJ1-1; the listed D gene, TRBD1, was not tested against the DNA. The germline V gene encodes CDR1 SGHRS and CDR2 YFSETQ. The CDR3 spans 17 residues, counting both ends. CDR3 protein: CASSSSGQLDLNTEAFF.

This clone was counted once. This rearrangement joins TRBV5-1 to TRBJ2-2; D possibly corresponds to TRBD1 (6 bases). The length of the CDR3 is 14 residues. With 6 bases removed from V and 2 bases from J, the gap between germline ends came to 11 bases. Germline lookup yields CDR1 SGHRS and CDR2 YFSETQ. This CDR3 reads CASTGTSNTGELFF. In DNA form, the CDR3 reads TGCGCCAGCACCGGGACAAGCAACACCGGGGAGCTGTTTTTT.

The chain carries TRBV2 and TRBJ1-1, with a weak D call TRBD1 (5 bases). There are 12 residues in the CDR3. The germline V gene has CDR1 SNHLY and CDR2 FYNNEI. The ends were cut back, 9 bases at V and 0 bases at J, with 8 bases in the middle. The CDR3 protein is CARDSLNTEAFF. For the CDR3, the DNA is TGTGCCAGAGACAGTCTGAACACTGAAGCTTTCTTT. Full variable domain (rest looked up from reference TRBV2 and TRBJ1-1): EPEVTQTPSHQVTQMGQEVILRCVPISNHLYFYWYRQILGQKVEFLVSFYNNEISEKSEIFDDQFSVERPDGSNFTLKIRSTKLEDSAMYFCARDSLNTEAFFGQGTRLTVV.